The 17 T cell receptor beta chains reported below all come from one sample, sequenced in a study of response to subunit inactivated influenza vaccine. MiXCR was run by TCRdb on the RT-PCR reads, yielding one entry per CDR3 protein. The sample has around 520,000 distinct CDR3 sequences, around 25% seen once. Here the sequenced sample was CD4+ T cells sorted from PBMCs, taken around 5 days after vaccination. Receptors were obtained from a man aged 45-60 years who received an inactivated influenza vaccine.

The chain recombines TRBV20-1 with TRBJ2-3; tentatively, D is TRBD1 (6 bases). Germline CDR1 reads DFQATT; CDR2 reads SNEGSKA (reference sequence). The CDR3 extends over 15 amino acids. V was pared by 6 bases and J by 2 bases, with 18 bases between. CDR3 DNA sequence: TGCAGTGCCATCCCCGACAGGCGAAACACAGATACGCAGTATTTT. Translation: CSAIPDRRNTDTQYF.

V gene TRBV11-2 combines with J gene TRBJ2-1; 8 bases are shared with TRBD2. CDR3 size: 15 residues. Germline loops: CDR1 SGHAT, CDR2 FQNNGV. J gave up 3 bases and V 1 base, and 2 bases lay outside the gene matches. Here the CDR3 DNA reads TGTGCCAGCAGCTTAGTGGGGACTAGCTACAATGAGCAGTTCTTC. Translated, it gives CASSLVGTSYNEQFF.

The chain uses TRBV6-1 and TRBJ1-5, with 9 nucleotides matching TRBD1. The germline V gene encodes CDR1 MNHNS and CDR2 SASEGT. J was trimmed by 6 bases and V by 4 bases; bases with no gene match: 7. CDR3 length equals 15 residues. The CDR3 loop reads CASSGDRGGAQPQHF. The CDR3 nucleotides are TGTGCCAGCAGTGGCGACAGGGGGGGAGCTCAGCCCCAGCATTTT.

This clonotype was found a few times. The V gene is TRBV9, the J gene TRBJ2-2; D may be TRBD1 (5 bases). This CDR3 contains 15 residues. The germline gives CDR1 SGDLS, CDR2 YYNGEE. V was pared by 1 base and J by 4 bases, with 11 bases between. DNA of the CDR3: TGTGCCAGCAGCGTAAGGTGGCAGGGCACCGGGGAGCTGTTTTTT. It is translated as CASSVRWQGTGELFF.

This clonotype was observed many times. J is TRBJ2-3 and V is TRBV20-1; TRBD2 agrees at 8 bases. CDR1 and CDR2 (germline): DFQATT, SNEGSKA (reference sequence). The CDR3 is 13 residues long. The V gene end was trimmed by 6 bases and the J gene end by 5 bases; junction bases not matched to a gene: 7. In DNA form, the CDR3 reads TGCAGTGCCGGCGGGGGGTCAGGAGATACGCAGTATTTT. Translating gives CSAGGGSGDTQYF.

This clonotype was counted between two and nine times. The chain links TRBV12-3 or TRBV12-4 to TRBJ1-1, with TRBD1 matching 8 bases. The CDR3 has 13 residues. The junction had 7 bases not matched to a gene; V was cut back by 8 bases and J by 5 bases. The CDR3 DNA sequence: TGTGCCAGCGGACAGGGAAGAGGTACTGAAGCTTTCTTT. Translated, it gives CASGQGRGTEAFF.

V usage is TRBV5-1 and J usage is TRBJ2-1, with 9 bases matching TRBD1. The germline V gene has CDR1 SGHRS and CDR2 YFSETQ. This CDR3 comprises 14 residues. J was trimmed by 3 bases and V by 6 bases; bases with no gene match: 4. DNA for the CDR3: TGCGCCAGCAAAGGGACAGGGTACTACAATGAGCAGTTCTTC. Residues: CASKGTGYYNEQFF.

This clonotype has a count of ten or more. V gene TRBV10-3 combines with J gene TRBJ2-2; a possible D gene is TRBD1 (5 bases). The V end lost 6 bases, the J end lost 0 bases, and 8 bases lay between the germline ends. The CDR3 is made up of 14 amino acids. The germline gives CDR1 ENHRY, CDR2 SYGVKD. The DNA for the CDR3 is TGTGCCATCAGCAGGGATCCGAACACCGGGGAGCTGTTTTTT. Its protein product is CAISRDPNTGELFF.

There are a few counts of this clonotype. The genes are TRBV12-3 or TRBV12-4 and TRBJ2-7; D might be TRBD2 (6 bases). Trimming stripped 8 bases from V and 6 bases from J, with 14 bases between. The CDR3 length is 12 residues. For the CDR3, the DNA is TGTGCCAGCCATAAGGTGGGGGGCGAGCAGTACTTC. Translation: CASHKVGGEQYF.

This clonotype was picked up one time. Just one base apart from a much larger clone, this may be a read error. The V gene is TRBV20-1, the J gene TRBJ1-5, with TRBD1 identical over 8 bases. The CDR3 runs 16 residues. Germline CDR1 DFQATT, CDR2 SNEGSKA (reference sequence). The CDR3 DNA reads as TGCTGTGCTAGGAATTCAGGGGGCTCTAGCAATCAGCCCCAGCATTTT. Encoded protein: CCARNSGGSSNQPQHF.

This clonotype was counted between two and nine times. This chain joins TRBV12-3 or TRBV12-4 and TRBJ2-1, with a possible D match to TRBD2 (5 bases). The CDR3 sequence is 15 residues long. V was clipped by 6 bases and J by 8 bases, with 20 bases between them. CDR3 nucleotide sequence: TGTGCCAGCAGCTCGACTGACTACCTTAGAGATGAGCAGTTCTTC. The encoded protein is CASSSTDYLRDEQFF.

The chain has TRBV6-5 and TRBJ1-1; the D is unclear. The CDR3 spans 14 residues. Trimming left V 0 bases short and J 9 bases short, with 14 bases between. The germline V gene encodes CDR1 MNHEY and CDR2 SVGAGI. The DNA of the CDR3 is TGTGCCAGCAGTTACTCGGGGAGAGATAGGCAAGCTTTCTTT. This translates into CASSYSGRDRQAFF.

CDR3 nucleotide sequence: TGTGCCAGCAGCAAGGGACAGGGTGTTGGCGAGCAGTACTTC. Translation gives CASSKGQGVGEQYF. V is TRBV7-6 and J is TRBJ2-7; 9 bases are a match to TRBD1. The CDR3 is 14 residues long. The V segment lost 5 bases and the J segment 6 bases; nucleotides outside the gene matches: 8. In germline, CDR1 is SGHVS, CDR2 FNYEAQ.

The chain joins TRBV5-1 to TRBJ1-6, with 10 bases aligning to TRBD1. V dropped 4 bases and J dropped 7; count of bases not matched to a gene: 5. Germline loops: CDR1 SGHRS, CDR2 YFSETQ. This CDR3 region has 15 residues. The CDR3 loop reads CASSRRDRGNSPLHF. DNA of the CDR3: TGCGCCAGCAGCCGGCGGGACAGGGGAAATTCACCCCTCCACTTT.

CDR3 sequence (DNA): TGTGCCAGCAGTTTAAGGGAGATTTACAATGAGCAGTTCTTC. Translation gives CASSLREIYNEQFF. The V and J genes are TRBV12-3 or TRBV12-4 and TRBJ2-1; tentative D call: TRBD2 (5 bases). Trimming pared 2 bases from V and 4 bases from J, leaving 9 bases between. The CDR3 length is 14 residues.

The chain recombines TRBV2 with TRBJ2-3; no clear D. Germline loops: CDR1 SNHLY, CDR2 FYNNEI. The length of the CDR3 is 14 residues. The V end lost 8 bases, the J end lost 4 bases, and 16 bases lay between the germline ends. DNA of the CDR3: TGTGCCAGCCCCAAACCGCAGGACCCAGATACGCAGTATTTT. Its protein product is CASPKPQDPDTQYF.

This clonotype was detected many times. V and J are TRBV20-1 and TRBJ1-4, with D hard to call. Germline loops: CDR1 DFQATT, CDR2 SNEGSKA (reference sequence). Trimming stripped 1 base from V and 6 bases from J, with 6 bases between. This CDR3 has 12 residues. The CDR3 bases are TGCAGTGCTAGAGTGGGCTATGAAAAACTGTTTTTT. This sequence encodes CSARVGYEKLFF.